These T cell receptor beta chains were read from a single sample in a study of synovial regulatory T cells in juvenile arthritis. The method was immunoSEQ multiplex PCR; TCRdb's version includes in-frame clones alone and lacks a portion of them. The table lists 9,500 to 10,000 clones. The sample taken for sequencing was Treg cells from blood. These receptors were obtained from a donor between 2 and 35 years old with juvenile idiopathic arthritis. The CDR3 runs from the conserved cysteine through the conserved F or W. Each record gives: V gene, clone size, CDR3 length, J gene, CDR3 protein. Some rows have no size entry. The others give once, few or many, or a class for an expanded clone.

TRBV5-1,medium-sized,15,TRBJ1-3,CASSTGGRTGNTIYF
TRBV6-5,.,15,TRBJ1-1,CASSSFDSRSTEAFF
TRBV7-9,.,15,TRBJ1-4,CASSLQVPTNEKLFF
TRBV29-1,.,14,TRBJ2-5,CSSRGLAGGGSQYF
TRBV5-1,.,14,TRBJ1-1,CASKRGGSNTEAFF
TRBV7-9,.,13,TRBJ2-7,CASSFGGAYEQYF
TRBV20-1,.,11,TRBJ2-3,CSARERGRAYF
TRBV18,medium-sized,12,TRBJ1-1,CASSPSGTEAFF
TRBV25-1,.,14,TRBJ2-3,CASSESPRGSAQYF
TRBV19,.,15,TRBJ2-7,CASSISSTIGYEQYF
TRBV4-1,medium-sized,18,TRBJ1-5,CASSPNPPDRASNQPQHF
TRBV19,.,15,TRBJ2-1,CASTSIWSYYNEQFF
TRBV6-1,.,18,TRBJ1-6,CASSDSLYPRLGDSPLHF
TRBV29-1,.,12,TRBJ2-5,CSVELGGTTQYF
TRBV19,medium-sized,17,TRBJ2-4,CASSIVFLAGVMNIQYF
TRBV30,.,13,TRBJ1-1,CAWRRQFNTEAFF
TRBV19,medium-sized,12,TRBJ2-7,CASSIGWNSQYF
TRBV5-4,.,14,TRBJ2-1,CASSAQTGDNEQFF
TRBV5-4,.,15,TRBJ1-4,CASRSGFESNEKLFF
TRBV6-5,.,13,TRBJ2-7,CASKPTGNHEQYF
TRBV4-3,medium-sized,14,TRBJ1-2,CASSQRGARYGYTF
TRBV6-1,.,13,TRBJ2-7,CASRVRGTYEQYF
TRBV19,.,14,TRBJ1-5,CASSVGPLGQPQHF
TRBV6-1,.,14,TRBJ2-1,CASSESWPANEQFF
TRBV7-2,.,15,TRBJ1-2,CASSLKGGSGNGYTF
TRBV18,medium-sized,14,TRBJ1-2,CASSPSGANYGYTF
TRBV2,medium-sized,13,TRBJ1-2,CASKRQVSGGYTF
TRBV30,.,16,TRBJ1-2,CAWRGGYPKANYGYTF
TRBV5-4,.,13,TRBJ1-2,CASSSTANYGYTF
TRBV27,.,15,TRBJ1-5,CASSRRAEGHQPQHF
TRBV7-2,medium-sized,13,TRBJ2-7,CASSARDGYEQYF
TRBV7-3,.,13,TRBJ2-5,CASSSRAEETQYF
TRBV7-2,.,16,TRBJ2-7,CASSLGRRGSTYEQYF
TRBV6-1,.,13,TRBJ2-3,CASSEVPTDTQYF
TRBV6-1,.,16,TRBJ1-6,CASSEAGPGGLTPLHF
TRBV7-3,.,15,TRBJ2-3,CASSSQGIFTDTQYF
TRBV20-1,.,11,TRBJ1-2,CSATGPYGYTF
TRBV6-6,medium-sized,15,TRBJ1-5,CASRTGTGGVQPQHF
TRBV6-5,.,16,TRBJ2-3,CASSYGGITFTDTQYF
TRBV5-6,.,13,TRBJ2-7,CASSLDRSYEQYF